The 26 T cell receptor beta chains below all came from one sample that was sequenced in a study of cytomegalovirus exposure and HLA in healthy donors. The study ran its PCR with 60 Vbeta and 13 Jbeta primers. Clones were sequenced by immunoSEQ multiplex PCR, and TCRdb holds only the in-frame ones, with some missing. The data contain roughly 60,000 clones, around 77% of them singletons. Sequencing was performed on PBMCs. These receptors were collected from a woman aged 40 to 49 in good health and CMV-seropositive.

This clone was detected only once. V gene TRBV7-8 combines with J gene TRBJ2-1, with 7 bases fitting TRBD2. CDR3 length equals 20 residues. Losses at the gene ends were 7 bases for V and 4 bases for J; bases not matched to a gene: 25. Looked up from germline, CDR1 is SGHVS and CDR2 is FQNEAQ. Here the CDR3 reads CASTIGREPLQIRRYNEQFF. For the CDR3, the DNA is TGTGCCAGCACTATAGGGAGGGAACCCCTTCAAATACGGAGATACAATGAGCAGTTCTTC.

The chain has TRBV9 and TRBJ2-7; 7 bases match TRBD1. This CDR3 comprises 15 residues. V lost 6 bases and J lost 5; bases outside the gene matches: 14. CDR1 and CDR2 (germline): SGDLS, YYNGEE. The CDR3 spells CASNPDGRGTHEQYF. Here the CDR3 DNA reads TGTGCCAGCAACCCAGATGGCAGGGGGACCCACGAGCAGTACTTC.

This chain connects TRBV2 to TRBJ2-3; no clear D. The CDR3 runs 14 residues. Trimming removed 6 bases from V and 3 bases from J, with 13 bases in between. Looked up from germline, CDR1 is SNHLY and CDR2 is FYNNEI. The DNA of the CDR3 is TGTGCCAGCAGGGCTAGTGGAAGGACAGATACGCAGTATTTT. Residues: CASRASGRTDTQYF.

Note on this clone: The junction and the germline gene differ at one end; a read error may be behind it. The V gene is TRBV19, the J gene TRBJ1-1; D unresolved. The germline gives CDR1 LNHDA, CDR2 SQIVND (reference sequence). The CDR3 runs 13 residues. DNA for the CDR3: TGTGCCAGTAGGAGACTCCCGAACTCTGAAGCTTTCTTT. Residues: CASRRLPNSEAFF.

The rearrangement links TRBV11-2 to TRBJ2-4; the match to TRBD2 covers 7 bases. The CDR3 loop spans 12 amino acids. With 11 bases clipped from V and 5 bases from J, the junction kept 6 bases outside the gene matches. Germline V gene data show CDR1 as SGHAT and CDR2 as FQNNGV. The CDR3 DNA reads as TGTGCCTGTGGGGCGGGGGAAAACATTCAGTACTTC. As protein: CACGAGENIQYF.

This chain joins TRBV7-9 and TRBJ2-3; D is possibly TRBD1 (5 bases). V lost 4 bases to trimming and J lost 0 bases, with 8 bases between them. This CDR3 region has 14 residues. Germline V gene lookup returns CDR1 SEHNR and CDR2 FQNEAQ (reference sequence). CDR3 region: CASSSRTSTDTQYF. CDR3 DNA sequence: TGTGCCAGCAGCTCCCGGACAAGCACAGATACGCAGTATTTT.

The V and J genes are TRBV19 and TRBJ1-1, with D possibly matching TRBD1 (5 bases). Germline lookup yields CDR1 LNHDA and CDR2 SQIVND (reference sequence). This CDR3 has 13 amino acids. V gave up 7 bases and J gave up 4 bases, with 13 bases separating them. This CDR3 is CASNGQGSTEAFF. DNA for the CDR3: TGTGCCAGTAACGGGCAGGGATCCACTGAAGCTTTCTTT.

This clone was seen more than once but under ten times. The chain employs TRBV28 and TRBJ1-1; D is undetermined. The CDR3 spans 11 residues. The ends were cut back, 7 bases at V and 11 bases at J, with 14 bases in the middle. Germline assignment: CDR1 MDHEN and CDR2 SYDVKM. CDR3: CASTSPRAAFF. The CDR3 bases are TGTGCCAGCACCTCGCCCCGCGCGGCTTTCTTT. Filled out from reference TRBV28 and TRBJ1-1, the complete variable domain reads DVKVTQSSRYLVKRTGEKVFLECVQDMDHENMFWYRQDPGLGLRLIYFSYDVKMKEKGDIPEGYSVSREKKERFSLILESASTNQTSMYLCASTSPRAAFFGQGTRLTVV.

This rearrangement joins TRBV19 to TRBJ1-1, with D maybe TRBD1 (6 bases). Trimming shortened V by 5 bases and J by 2 bases, and 18 bases separated the two germline ends. CDR3 size: 16 residues. Germline V CDR1 and CDR2: LNHDA, SQIVND (reference sequence). DNA for the CDR3: TGTGCCAGTAGTCCAACGACAGGCCCCGATAACACTGAAGCTTTCTTT. It yields the protein CASSPTTGPDNTEAFF.

The chain couples TRBV9 to TRBJ2-5; D is perhaps TRBD2 (5 bases). CDR1 and CDR2 (germline): SGDLS, YYNGEE. Trimming cost V 5 bases and J 1 base, with 12 bases left between them. The CDR3 consists of 14 residues. The CDR3 nucleotides are TGTGCCAGCAGTGAGGGAACTTTCCAAGAGACCCAGTACTTC. Its protein product is CASSEGTFQETQYF.

This clone was detected only a few times. The V and J genes are TRBV6-5 and TRBJ2-1; 9 nucleotides line up with TRBD1. The CDR3 has 16 amino acids. V trimming: 1 base; J trimming: 5 bases; junction bases outside the gene matches: 6. Germline V gene lookup returns CDR1 MNHEY and CDR2 SVGAGI. Here the CDR3 DNA reads TGTGCCAGCAGTTACTTAGGGACAGGGAAAGACAATGAGCAGTTCTTC. This codes for CASSYLGTGKDNEQFF.

This clone was seen once. The V call is TRBV29-1, the J call TRBJ1-5; 9 nucleotides match TRBD1. The CDR3 runs to 13 residues. The V gene's germline CDR1 is SQVTM and CDR2 ANQGSEA. J lost 4 bases, V lost 6 bases, and 4 bases had no gene match. The CDR3, as DNA: TGCAGCGTCCAGGGGACAGGGAATCAGCCCCAGCATTTT. Amino acids: CSVQGTGNQPQHF.

The chain uses TRBV30 and TRBJ1-2, with 11 nucleotides matching TRBD1. The CDR3 sequence is 14 residues long. Germline V lookup: CDR1 GTSNPN, CDR2 SVGIG (reference sequence). The V segment lost 6 bases and the J segment 1 base; nucleotides outside the gene matches: 4. DNA of the CDR3: TGTGCCTGCCGGGACAGGGGGAATAACTATGGCTACACCTTC. Translating it yields CACRDRGNNYGYTF. Drawing the rest from reference TRBV30 and TRBJ1-2, the complete variable domain is SQTIHQWPATLVQPVGSPLSLECTVEGTSNPNLYWYRQAAGRGLQLLFYSVGIGQISSEVPQNLSASRPQDRQFILSSKKLLLSDSGFYLCACRDRGNNYGYTFGSGTRLTVV.

A few counts support this clone. The chain links TRBV7-3 to TRBJ2-5; 8 positions agree with TRBD2. J was trimmed by 0 bases and V by 5 bases; bases with no gene match: 2. Per the germline V gene, CDR1 is SGHTA and CDR2 is FQGTGA. The length of the CDR3 is 14 residues. This CDR3 is CASSARGDQETQYF. CDR3 bases: TGTGCCAGCAGCGCGCGGGGGGACCAAGAGACCCAGTACTTC. The full variable domain, in which reference TRBV7-3 and TRBJ2-5 provide the parts outside the CDR3, is GAGVSQTPSNKVTEKGKYVELRCDPISGHTALYWYRQSLGQGPEFLIYFQGTGAADDSGLPNDRFFAVRPEGSVSTLKIQRTERGDSAVYLCASSARGDQETQYFGPGTRLLVL.

The chain employs TRBV6-5 and TRBJ2-1, with D unclear. The CDR3 contains 13 residues. V was pared by 6 bases and J by 5 bases, with 11 bases between. CDR1 MNHEY and CDR2 SVGAGI come from the germline V gene. The CDR3 region is CASRSTIDNEQFF. In nucleotides, the CDR3 is TGTGCCAGCAGGTCCACGATAGACAATGAGCAGTTCTTC.

CDR3 in amino acids: CASSYNSGTEAFF. CDR3 in DNA: TGCGCCAGCAGTTACAACAGTGGAACTGAAGCTTTCTTT. The V call is TRBV10-1, the J call TRBJ1-1; D ambiguous. This CDR3 spans 13 amino acids. Germline values: CDR1 WNHNN, CDR2 SYGVQD (reference sequence). With 5 bases removed from V and 5 bases from J, the gap between germline ends came to 12 bases.

The rearrangement uses TRBV9 and TRBJ1-5; D call uncertain. V dropped 0 bases and J dropped 5 bases, with 6 bases sitting between them. CDR1 SGDLS and CDR2 YYNGEE come from the germline V gene. This CDR3 region has 13 residues. The CDR3 loop reads CASSVGVDQPQHF. The CDR3, as DNA: TGTGCCAGCAGCGTAGGAGTGGATCAGCCCCAGCATTTT.

The chain combines TRBV7-2 with TRBJ2-4; D is possibly TRBD2 (6 bases). CDR3 length: 13 residues. Germline values: CDR1 SGHTA, CDR2 FQGNSA. The V gene lost 4 bases and the J gene lost 8 bases, with 12 bases spanning the gap. DNA of the CDR3: TGTGCCAGCAGCTGGAGGAGGGGCGACATTCAGTACTTC. It specifies CASSWRRGDIQYF. The full variable domain, with the rest looked up from reference TRBV7-2 and TRBJ2-4, is GAGVSQSPSNKVTEKGKDVELRCDPISGHTALYWYRQSLGQGLEFLIYFQGNSAPDKSGLPSDRFSAERTGGSVSTLTIQRTQQEDSAVYLCASSWRRGDIQYFGAGTRLSVL.

The V gene is TRBV30, the J gene TRBJ2-3; D uncertain. The germline V gene has CDR1 GTSNPN and CDR2 SVGIG (reference sequence). This CDR3 contains 12 residues. V lost 2 bases and J lost 2, with 5 bases in between. The CDR3 DNA reads as TGTGCCTGGAGTCCTCCCACAGATACGCAGTATTTT. This gives the protein CAWSPPTDTQYF. Together with reference TRBV30 and TRBJ2-3, the CDR3 gives the full variable domain: SQTIHQWPATLVQPVGSPLSLECTVEGTSNPNLYWYRQAAGRGLQLLFYSVGIGQISSEVPQNLSASRPQDRQFILSSKKLLLSDSGFYLCAWSPPTDTQYFGPGTRLTVL.

This chain links TRBV7-2 with TRBJ2-2; TRBD2 agrees at 14 bases. Germline V gives CDR1 SGHTA, CDR2 FQGNSA. The length of the CDR3 is 19 residues. After removal of 6 bases from V and 5 bases from J, the junction contained 14 bases not matched to a gene. The CDR3 bases are TGTGCCAGCAGAGCTGAAAGACTAGCGGGGGGGCAAATGACCGGGGAGCTGTTTTTT. It is translated as CASRAERLAGGQMTGELFF.

This sequence joins TRBV19 and TRBJ1-4, with D possibly being TRBD1 (6 bases). This CDR3 region has 14 residues. Germline V gene lookup returns CDR1 LNHDA and CDR2 SQIVND (reference sequence). The V end was cut by 3 bases, the J end by 8 bases, with 13 bases between. CDR3 sequence reads: CASSINRVGEKLFF. The DNA for the CDR3 is TGTGCCAGTAGTATCAACAGGGTCGGCGAAAAACTGTTTTTT. Using reference TRBV19 and TRBJ1-4 for the parts outside the CDR3, the full variable domain is DGGITQSPKYLFRKEGQNVTLSCEQNLNHDAMYWYRQDPGQGLRLIYYSQIVNDFQKGDIAEGYSVSREKKESFPLTVTSAQKNPTAFYLCASSINRVGEKLFFGSGTQLSVL.

This clone was picked up one time. This chain uses TRBV5-4 with TRBJ2-7, with TRBD2 matching over 14 bases. The CDR3 covers 18 residues. Trimming at V came to 6 bases and at J to 6 bases, leaving 17 bases not matched to a gene. The germline V gene has CDR1 SGHNT and CDR2 YYREEE (reference sequence). The DNA for the CDR3 is TGTGCCAGCACCCAAGGGCCGGGGACTAGCGGGGGAGGGCCCGAGCAGTACTTC. Protein: CASTQGPGTSGGGPEQYF.

The chain recombines TRBV5-4 with TRBJ1-1; the D is unclear. In germline, CDR1 is SGHNT, CDR2 YYREEE (reference sequence). The CDR3 covers 15 residues. V dropped 1 base and J dropped 3 bases, with 13 bases sitting between them. The CDR3 loop reads CASSLSAWEDTEAFF. The CDR3 DNA sequence: TGTGCCAGCAGCTTGTCCGCGTGGGAGGACACTGAAGCTTTCTTT.

The rearrangement uses TRBV21-1 and TRBJ2-3; TRBD2 is taken as the D call from the table, unchecked against the DNA. TRBV21-1 is assigned pseudogene status. The CDR3 totals 15 residues. CDR3: CAPPIVPVCTDTQYF. DNA for the CDR3: TGTGCCCCCCCGATCGTCCCGGTGTGCACAGATACGCAGTATTTT.

V gene TRBV19 combines with J gene TRBJ2-1, with D uncertain. V gave up 5 bases and J gave up 4 bases, with 6 bases separating them. In germline, CDR1 is LNHDA, CDR2 SQIVND (reference sequence). The CDR3 length is 12 residues. Written as DNA, the CDR3 is TGTGCCAGTAGTTTCAGGTACAATGAGCAGTTCTTC. Translating it yields CASSFRYNEQFF.

The chain recombines TRBV29-1 with TRBJ2-3; TRBD1 agrees at 8 bases. V was clipped by 1 base and J by 5 bases; unmatched bases: 5. The CDR3 is 14 amino acids. Germline assignment: CDR1 SQVTM and CDR2 ANQGSEA. The CDR3 region has the DNA TGCAGCGTTGAAGCCAGGGGGCTTGGAGATACGCAGTATTTT. Protein product: CSVEARGLGDTQYF.